This TCR beta chain was sequenced for a study of a mutant IDH1 vaccine in newly diagnosed glioma. Background on the study: Vaccines were begun 4-6 weeks after radiotherapy alone, or with temozolomide cycles. The treated group averaged approximately 42 years old and was about 62% male, around 38% female. The earlier regimen, radiotherapy, temozolomide, or both, was most often both.

In regard to this clone: Its antigen is currently unknown.

Time point here: week 23, last vaccination. The investigators gave 300 ug of mutant IDH1 20-mer peptide in each vaccine dose, together with topical imiquimod. The table came from immunoSEQ multiplex PCR; TCRdb's copy has only in-frame clones and leaves some out. The sample includes around 56,000 clones, roughly 81% seen only once; the top ten take over 7%. The receptor's source is a woman in her 40s with glioma. Some clones in this sample may be carry-over from other donors' samples. The sample here was PBMCs, taken from a glioma patient whose treatment included an IDH1 peptide vaccine.

The CDR3: CASSWQGGNYGYTF. The DNA of the CDR3 is TGTGCCAGCAGTTGGCAGGGGGGTAACTATGGCTACACCTTC. The chain links TRBV27 to TRBJ1-2; 7 bases line up with TRBD1. In germline, CDR1 is MNHEY, CDR2 SMNVEV (reference sequence). This CDR3 has 14 residues. The V and J ends lost 4 bases and 1 base, in that order; junction bases with no gene match: 3.